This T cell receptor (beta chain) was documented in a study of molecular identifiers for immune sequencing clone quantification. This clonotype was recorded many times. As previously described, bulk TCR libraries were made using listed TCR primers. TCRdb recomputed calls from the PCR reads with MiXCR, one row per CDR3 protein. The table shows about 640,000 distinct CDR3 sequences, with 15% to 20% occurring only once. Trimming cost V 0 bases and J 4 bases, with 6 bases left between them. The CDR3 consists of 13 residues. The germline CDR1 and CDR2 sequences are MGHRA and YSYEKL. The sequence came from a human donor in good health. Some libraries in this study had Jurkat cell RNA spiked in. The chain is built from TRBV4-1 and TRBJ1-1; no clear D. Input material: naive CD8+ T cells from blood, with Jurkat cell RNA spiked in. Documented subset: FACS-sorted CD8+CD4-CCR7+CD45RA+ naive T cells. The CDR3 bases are TGCGCCAGCAGCCAAGAGGGTGTCACTGAAGCTTTCTTT. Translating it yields CASSQEGVTEAFF.